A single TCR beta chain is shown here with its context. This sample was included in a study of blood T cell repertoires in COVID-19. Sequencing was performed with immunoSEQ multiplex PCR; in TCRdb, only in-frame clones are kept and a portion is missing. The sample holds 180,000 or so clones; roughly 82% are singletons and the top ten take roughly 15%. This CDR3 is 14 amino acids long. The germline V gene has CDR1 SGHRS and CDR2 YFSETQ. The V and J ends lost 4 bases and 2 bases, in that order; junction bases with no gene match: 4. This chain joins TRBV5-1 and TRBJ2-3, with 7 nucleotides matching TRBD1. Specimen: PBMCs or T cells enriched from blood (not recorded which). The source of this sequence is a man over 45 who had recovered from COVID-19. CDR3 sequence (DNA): TGCGCCAGCAGCAACGGACAGGACACAGATACGCAGTATTTT. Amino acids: CASSNGQDTDTQYF. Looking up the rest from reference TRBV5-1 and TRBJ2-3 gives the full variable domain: KAGVTQTPRYLIKTRGQQVTLSCSPISGHRSVSWYQQTPGQGLQFLFEYFSETQRNKGNFPGRFSGRQFSNSRSEMNVSTLELGDSALYLCASSNGQDTDTQYFGPGTRLTVL.